The subject of this entry is one T cell receptor (beta chain). This specimen belongs to a study of blood T cell repertoires in COVID-19. In the original processing: Nucleated cell counts were estimated from reference gene primer amplification. TCRdb's table, derived via immunoSEQ multiplex PCR, lists solely in-frame clones and lacks some. D and trimming were read from the DNA, whereas the V and J calls and clone size are those reported in that table. Of roughly 250,000 clones in the sample, 65% to 85% were seen once. Sequenced material: peripheral blood. This receptor was obtained from a man between 40 and 49 years old with active or convalescent COVID-19.

The CDR3 DNA is TGTGCCAGCAGTTACTCGATGGTACAGGTACTCTACGAGCAGTACTTC. Translating gives CASSYSMVQVLYEQYF. This chain connects TRBV6-5 to TRBJ2-7; tentative D call: TRBD1 (5 bases). Germline V lookup: CDR1 MNHEY, CDR2 SVGAGI. The V gene lost 0 bases and the J gene lost 3 bases, with 15 bases spanning the gap. The CDR3 runs 16 residues.